A selection of T cell receptor beta chains follows, all from one sample in a study of control samples from healthy donors and cancer patients. Only in-frame clones appear in the TCRdb table, and some are missing; sequencing was by immunoSEQ multiplex PCR. The sample consists of around 170,000 clones, around 88% of them appearing once. Source material: blood. All receptors derive from a woman aged 30 to 39 in good health. Both conserved end residues are part of each CDR3. D genes are given only for firm matches. Only part of the rows carry a size: once, few, many, or a class if the clone is expanded.

d_call j_call clone_size cdr3_length v_call cdr3_nt cdr3_aa
NA TRBJ1-6 NA 14 TRBV5-1 TGCGCCAGCAGCCCAGGGAACACAAATTCACCCCTCCACTTT CASSPGNTNSPLHF
TRBD1 TRBJ1-2 NA 15 TRBV6-5 TGTGCCAGCAGTTCTCGGACAGGGGCCTACTATGGCTACACCTTC CASSSRTGAYYGYTF
TRBD1 TRBJ1-5 NA 16 TRBV7-8 TGTGCCAGCAGCCTCACCGGGACAGGGACCCATCAGCCCCAGCATTTT CASSLTGTGTHQPQHF
NA TRBJ2-2 NA 13 TRBV12-3/TRBV12-4 TGTGCCAGCAGTTTCGGTCGCACCGGGGAGCTGTTTTTT CASSFGRTGELFF
NA TRBJ1-2 NA 13 TRBV28 TGTGCCAGCAGTTTGGTCCAGAGAGGTGGCTACACCTTC CASSLVQRGGYTF
TRBD2 TRBJ2-3 NA 22 TRBV28 TGTGCCAGCAGTTTAACCCAGGGACCTAGGACTAGCGGGAGAGTGGTCGAAGATACGCAGTATTTT CASSLTQGPRTSGRVVEDTQYF
NA TRBJ2-7 NA 13 TRBV24-1 TGTGCCACCAGTGCGGGGAACTCCTACGAGCAGTACTTC CATSAGNSYEQYF
NA TRBJ1-2 few 15 TRBV5-6 TGTGCCAGCAGCCCTGGCTGGGGGGCCAGCTATGGCTACACCTTC CASSPGWGASYGYTF
NA TRBJ2-7 NA 17 TRBV3-1/TRBV3-2 TGTGCCAGCAGCCAAGAAGGGCGGGGAACAGGTTCTAGGGAGCAGTACTTC CASSQEGRGTGSREQYF
NA TRBJ1-2 NA 16 TRBV11-2 TGTGCCAGCAGCTTAGGGACCCGGGGTCCCCTAGTTGGCTACACCTTC CASSLGTRGPLVGYTF
TRBD2 TRBJ2-1 NA 17 TRBV9 TGTGCCAGCAGCGGATTATTAGCGGGGGGGCGGAGCAATGAGCAGTTCTTC CASSGLLAGGRSNEQFF
TRBD1 TRBJ2-2 NA 14 TRBV6-5 TGTGCCAGCGGGAGACAGGGGTTTGACGGGGAGCTGTTTTTT CASGRQGFDGELFF
NA TRBJ2-5 NA 14 TRBV28 TGTGCCAGCAGTTTATTGACATTCCAAGAGACCCAGTACTTC CASSLLTFQETQYF
NA TRBJ2-3 NA 21 TRBV24-1 TGTGCCACCAGTGATTTGCCGGGCGGTGGGGGGGCCGCCCTGACCACAGATACGCAGTATTTT CATSDLPGGGGAALTTDTQYF
NA TRBJ1-6 NA 14 TRBV19 TGTGCCAGTAATCCCAGCTCCTATAATTCACCCCTCCACTTT CASNPSSYNSPLHF
NA TRBJ2-7 NA 12 TRBV28 TGTGCCAGCGGGGGGTACTACTACGAGCAGTACTTC CASGGYYYEQYF
NA TRBJ1-1 NA 13 TRBV5-1 TGCGCCAGCAGGCAGGGACAGAACACTGAAGCTTTCTTT CASRQGQNTEAFF
NA TRBJ2-7 NA 11 TRBV5-8 TGTGCCAGCAGCCCTGGGCCCGGTGGGTACTTC CASSPGPGGYF